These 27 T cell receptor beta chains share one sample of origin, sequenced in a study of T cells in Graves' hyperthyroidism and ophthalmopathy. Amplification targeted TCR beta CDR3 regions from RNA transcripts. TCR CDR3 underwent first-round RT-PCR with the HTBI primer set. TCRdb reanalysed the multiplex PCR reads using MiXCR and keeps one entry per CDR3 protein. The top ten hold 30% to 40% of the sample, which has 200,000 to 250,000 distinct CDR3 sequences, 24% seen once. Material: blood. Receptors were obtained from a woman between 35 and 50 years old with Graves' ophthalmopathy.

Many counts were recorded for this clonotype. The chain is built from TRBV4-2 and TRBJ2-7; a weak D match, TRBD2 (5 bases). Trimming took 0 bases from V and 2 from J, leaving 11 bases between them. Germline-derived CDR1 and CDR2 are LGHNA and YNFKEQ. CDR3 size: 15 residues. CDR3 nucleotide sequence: TGTGCCAGCAGCCAAGATGGGGAGCGAGCCTACGAGCAGTACTTC. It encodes CASSQDGERAYEQYF.

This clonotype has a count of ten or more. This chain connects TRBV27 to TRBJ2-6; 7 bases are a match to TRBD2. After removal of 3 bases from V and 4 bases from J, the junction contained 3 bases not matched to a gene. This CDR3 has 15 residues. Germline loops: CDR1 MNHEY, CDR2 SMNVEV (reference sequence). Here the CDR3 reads CASSFLGGGANVLTF. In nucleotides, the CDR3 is TGTGCCAGCAGTTTTCTGGGGGGGGGGGCCAACGTCCTGACTTTC.

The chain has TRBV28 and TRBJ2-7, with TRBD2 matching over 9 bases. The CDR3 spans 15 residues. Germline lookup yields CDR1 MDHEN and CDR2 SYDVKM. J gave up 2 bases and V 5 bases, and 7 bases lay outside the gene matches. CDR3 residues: CASSLQTSGAYEQYF. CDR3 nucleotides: TGTGCCAGCAGTCTGCAGACTAGCGGCGCCTACGAGCAGTACTTC. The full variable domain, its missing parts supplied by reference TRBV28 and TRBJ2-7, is DVKVTQSSRYLVKRTGEKVFLECVQDMDHENMFWYRQDPGLGLRLIYFSYDVKMKEKGDIPEGYSVSREKKERFSLILESASTNQTSMYLCASSLQTSGAYEQYFGPGTRLTVT.

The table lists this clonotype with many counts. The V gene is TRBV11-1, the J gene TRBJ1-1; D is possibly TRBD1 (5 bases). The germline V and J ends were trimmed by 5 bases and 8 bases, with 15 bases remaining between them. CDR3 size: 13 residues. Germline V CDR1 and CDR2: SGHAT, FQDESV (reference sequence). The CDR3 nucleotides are TGTGCCAGCAGCCTAAGAGACAGTACAGAAGCTTTCTTT. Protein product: CASSLRDSTEAFF.

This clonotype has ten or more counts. The CDR3 reads CATGDRPNSNQPQHF. In DNA form, the CDR3 reads TGTGCCACTGGGGACAGGCCTAATAGCAATCAGCCCCAGCATTTT. The genes are TRBV19 and TRBJ1-5; 8 positions match TRBD1. The CDR3 has 15 residues. The V gene end was trimmed by 10 bases and the J gene end by 0 bases; junction bases not matched to a gene: 8. Germline assignment: CDR1 LNHDA and CDR2 SQIVND (reference sequence). Full variable domain (outside the CDR3, taken from reference TRBV19 and TRBJ1-5): DGGITQSPKYLFRKEGQNVTLSCEQNLNHDAMYWYRQDPGQGLRLIYYSQIVNDFQKGDIAEGYSVSREKKESFPLTVTSAQKNPTAFYLCATGDRPNSNQPQHFGDGTRLSIL.

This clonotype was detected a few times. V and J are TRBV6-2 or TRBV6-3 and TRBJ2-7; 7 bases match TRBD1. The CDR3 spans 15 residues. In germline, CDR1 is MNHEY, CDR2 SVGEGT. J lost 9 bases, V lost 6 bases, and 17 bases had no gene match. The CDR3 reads CASRGLRDRPWVQYF. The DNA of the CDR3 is TGTGCCAGCAGGGGATTACGGGACAGACCTTGGGTGCAGTACTTC.

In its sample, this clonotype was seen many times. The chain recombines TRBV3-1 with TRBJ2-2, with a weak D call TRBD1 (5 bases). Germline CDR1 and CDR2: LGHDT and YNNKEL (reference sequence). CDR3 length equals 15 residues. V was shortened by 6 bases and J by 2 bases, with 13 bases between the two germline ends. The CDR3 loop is CASRENRRNTGELFF. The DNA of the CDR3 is TGTGCCAGCAGAGAAAACAGGAGAAACACCGGGGAGCTGTTTTTT.

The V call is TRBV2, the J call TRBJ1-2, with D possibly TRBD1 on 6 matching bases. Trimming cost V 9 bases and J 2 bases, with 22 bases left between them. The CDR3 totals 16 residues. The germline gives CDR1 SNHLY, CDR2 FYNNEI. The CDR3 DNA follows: TGTGCCAGACAAAAGAAGACCGCGACAGGAAACTATGGCTACACCTTC. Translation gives CARQKKTATGNYGYTF.

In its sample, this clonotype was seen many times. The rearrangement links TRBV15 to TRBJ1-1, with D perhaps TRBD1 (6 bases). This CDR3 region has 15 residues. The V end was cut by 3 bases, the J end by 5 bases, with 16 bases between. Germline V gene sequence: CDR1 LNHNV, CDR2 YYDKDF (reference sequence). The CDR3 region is CATSRGSGAGTEAFF. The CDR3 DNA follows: TGTGCCACCAGCAGGGGATCGGGGGCGGGGACTGAAGCTTTCTTT.

CDR3 DNA: TGTGCCAGCAGTAAGCCACCCTGGGGAACTGAAGCTTTCTTT. It translates to CASSKPPWGTEAFF. The rearrangement joins TRBV6-2 or TRBV6-3 to TRBJ1-1; D unclear. In germline, CDR1 is MNHEY, CDR2 SVGEGT. V lost 5 bases and J 5 bases, leaving 15 bases between the germline ends. The CDR3 consists of 14 residues.

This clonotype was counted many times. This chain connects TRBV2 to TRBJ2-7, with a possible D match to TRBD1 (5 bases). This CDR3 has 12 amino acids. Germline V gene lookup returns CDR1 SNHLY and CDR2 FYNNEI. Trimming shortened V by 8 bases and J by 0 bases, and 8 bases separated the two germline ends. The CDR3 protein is CASGASSYEQYF. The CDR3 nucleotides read TGTGCCAGCGGGGCCAGCTCCTACGAGCAGTACTTC.

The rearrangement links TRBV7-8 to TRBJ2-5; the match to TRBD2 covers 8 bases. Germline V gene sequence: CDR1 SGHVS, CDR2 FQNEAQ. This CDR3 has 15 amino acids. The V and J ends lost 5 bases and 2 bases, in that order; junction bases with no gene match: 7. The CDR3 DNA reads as TGTGCCAGCAGCGAAAGCGGGAGTAGGCAAGAGACCCAGTACTTC. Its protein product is CASSESGSRQETQYF.

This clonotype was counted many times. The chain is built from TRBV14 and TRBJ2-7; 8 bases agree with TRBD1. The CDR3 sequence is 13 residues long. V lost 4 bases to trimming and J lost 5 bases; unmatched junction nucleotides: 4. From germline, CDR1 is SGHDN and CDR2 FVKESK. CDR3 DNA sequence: TGTGCCAGCAGCCCAACAGGGGGAAACGAGCAGTACTTC. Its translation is CASSPTGGNEQYF.

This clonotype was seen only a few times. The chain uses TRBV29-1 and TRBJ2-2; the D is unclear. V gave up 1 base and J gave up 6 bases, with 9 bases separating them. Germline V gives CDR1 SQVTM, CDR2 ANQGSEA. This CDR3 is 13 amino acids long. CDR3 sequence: CSVEVETAGELFF. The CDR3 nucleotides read TGCAGCGTTGAAGTTGAAACAGCCGGGGAGCTGTTTTTT.

The CDR3 loop reads CASSRDSTGYYEQYF. The CDR3 DNA sequence: TGTGCCAGCAGCCGCGATTCGACAGGGTACTACGAGCAGTACTTC. The J gene is TRBJ2-7, the V gene TRBV7-2, with TRBD1 identical over 7 bases. Looked up from germline, CDR1 is SGHTA and CDR2 is FQGNSA. Trimming at V came to 5 bases and at J to 3 bases, leaving 10 bases not matched to a gene. This CDR3 has 15 amino acids.

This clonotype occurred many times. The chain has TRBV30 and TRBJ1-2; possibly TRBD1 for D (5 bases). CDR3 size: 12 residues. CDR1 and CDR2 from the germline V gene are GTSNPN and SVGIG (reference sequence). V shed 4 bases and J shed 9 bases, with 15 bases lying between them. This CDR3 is CAWTAGSRSYTF. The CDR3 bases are TGTGCCTGGACCGCAGGGTCCCGGAGCTACACCTTC.

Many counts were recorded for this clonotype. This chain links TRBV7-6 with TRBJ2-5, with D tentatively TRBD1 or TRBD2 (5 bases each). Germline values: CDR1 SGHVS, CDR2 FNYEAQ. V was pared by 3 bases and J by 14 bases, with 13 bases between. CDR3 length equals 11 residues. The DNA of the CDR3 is TGTGCCAGCAGCTTCCCCGCCGGGGCCTACTTC. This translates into CASSFPAGAYF.

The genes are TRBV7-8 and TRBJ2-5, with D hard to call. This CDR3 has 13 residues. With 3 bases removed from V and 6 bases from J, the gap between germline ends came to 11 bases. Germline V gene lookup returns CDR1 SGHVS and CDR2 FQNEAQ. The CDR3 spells CASSFGPKKTQYF. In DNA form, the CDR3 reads TGTGCCAGCAGCTTTGGGCCGAAAAAGACCCAGTACTTC.

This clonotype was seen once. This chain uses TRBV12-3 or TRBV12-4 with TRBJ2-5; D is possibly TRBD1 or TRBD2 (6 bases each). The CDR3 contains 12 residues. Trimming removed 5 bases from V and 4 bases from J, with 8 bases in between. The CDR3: CASSGGPETQYF. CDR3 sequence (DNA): TGTGCCAGCAGTGGGGGGCCAGAGACCCAGTACTTC.

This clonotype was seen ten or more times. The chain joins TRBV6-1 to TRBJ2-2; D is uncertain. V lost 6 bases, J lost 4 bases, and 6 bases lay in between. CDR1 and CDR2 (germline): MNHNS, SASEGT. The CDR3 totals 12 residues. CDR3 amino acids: CASRSGTGELFF. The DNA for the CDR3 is TGTGCCAGCAGGTCTGGCACCGGGGAGCTGTTTTTT.

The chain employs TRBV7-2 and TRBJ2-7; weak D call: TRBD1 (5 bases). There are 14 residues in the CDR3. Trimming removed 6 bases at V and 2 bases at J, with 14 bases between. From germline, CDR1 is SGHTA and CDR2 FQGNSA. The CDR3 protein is CASSRFQGPYEQYF. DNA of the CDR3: TGTGCCAGCAGTCGTTTCCAGGGCCCCTACGAGCAGTACTTC. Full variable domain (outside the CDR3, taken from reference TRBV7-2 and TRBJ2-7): GAGVSQSPSNKVTEKGKDVELRCDPISGHTALYWYRQSLGQGLEFLIYFQGNSAPDKSGLPSDRFSAERTGGSVSTLTIQRTQQEDSAVYLCASSRFQGPYEQYFGPGTRLTVT.

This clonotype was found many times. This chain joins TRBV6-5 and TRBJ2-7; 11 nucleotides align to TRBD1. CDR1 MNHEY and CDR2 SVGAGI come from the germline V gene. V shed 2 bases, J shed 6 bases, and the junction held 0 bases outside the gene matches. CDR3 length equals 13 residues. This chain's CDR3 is CASSYGTGGEQYF. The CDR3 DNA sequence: TGTGCCAGCAGTTACGGGACAGGGGGCGAGCAGTACTTC.

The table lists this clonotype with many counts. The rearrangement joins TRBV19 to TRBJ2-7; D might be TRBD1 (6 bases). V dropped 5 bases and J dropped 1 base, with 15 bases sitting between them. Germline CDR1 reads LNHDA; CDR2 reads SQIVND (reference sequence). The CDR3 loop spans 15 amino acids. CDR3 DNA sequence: TGTGCCAGTAGTTTCCGGGACAAGGGATCCTACGAGCAGTACTTC. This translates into CASSFRDKGSYEQYF.

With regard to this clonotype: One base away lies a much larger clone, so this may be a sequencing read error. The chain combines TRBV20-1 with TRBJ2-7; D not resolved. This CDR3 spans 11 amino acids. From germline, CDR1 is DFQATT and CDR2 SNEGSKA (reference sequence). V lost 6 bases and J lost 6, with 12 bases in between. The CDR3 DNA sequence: TGCAGTGCCCATCCCTCCGTCGAGCAGTACTTC. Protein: CSAHPSVEQYF.

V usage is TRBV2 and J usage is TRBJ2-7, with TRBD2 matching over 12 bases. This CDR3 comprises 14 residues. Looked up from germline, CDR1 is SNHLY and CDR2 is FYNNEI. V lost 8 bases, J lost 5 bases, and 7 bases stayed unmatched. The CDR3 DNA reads TGTGCCAGCGCGCAGGGACTAGCGGGCAACGAGCAGTACTTC. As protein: CASAQGLAGNEQYF.

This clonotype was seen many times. CDR3 sequence: CATSDPVSYGYTF. The CDR3 DNA is TGTGCCACCAGTGATCCGGTCTCCTATGGCTACACCTTC. The chain recombines TRBV24-1 with TRBJ1-2, with D unresolved. Trimming shortened V by 3 bases and J by 4 bases, and 8 bases separated the two germline ends. There are 13 residues in the CDR3. Germline V gene data show CDR1 as KGHDR and CDR2 as SFDVKD.

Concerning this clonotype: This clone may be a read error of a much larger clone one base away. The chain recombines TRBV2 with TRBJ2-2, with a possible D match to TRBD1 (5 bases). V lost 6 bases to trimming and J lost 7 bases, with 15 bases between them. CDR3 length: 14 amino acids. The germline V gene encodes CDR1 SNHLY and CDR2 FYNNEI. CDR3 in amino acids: CASSATVGGGELFF. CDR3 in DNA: TGTGCCAGCAGCGCGACAGTGGGCGGCGGGGAGCTGTTTTTT.